Listed below are T cell receptor beta chains from one sample, sequenced in a study of cytomegalovirus exposure and HLA in healthy donors. Libraries were prepared by immunoSEQ multiplex PCR; TCRdb keeps only in-frame clonotypes and omits some of them. The sample has 95,000 to 110,000 clones; about 80% are singletons. Input material: PBMCs. Receptors originate from a young man in good health and CMV-seropositive. Each CDR3 is given with its conserved first and last residue. D genes are given only for firm matches. Size is stated for part of the rows, as once, few or many counts, or as a class when the clone is expanded.

>NA|TRBJ1-1|NA|TRBV18
TGTGCCAGCTCTCAGGACGCCAGGGGCGCCACTGAAGCTTTCTTT
CASSQDARGATEAFF
>NA|TRBJ2-7|NA|TRBV7-9
TGTTCCAGCAGCCCAGACGAGCAGTACTTC
CSSSPDEQYF
>NA|TRBJ2-1|NA|TRBV18
TGTGCCAGCTCACCTCATGCGGACTACAATGAGCAGTTCTTC
CASSPHADYNEQFF
>NA|TRBJ2-7|NA|TRBV6-1
TGTGCCAGCAGTGAAGGAGGGAGACTTACAGTCGTGGCCTACGAGCAGTACTTC
CASSEGGRLTVVAYEQYF
>TRBD2|TRBJ2-7|once|TRBV9
TGTGCCAGCAGCCCCCGGGGCGGGAGCTCCTACGAGCAGTACTTC
CASSPRGGSSYEQYF
>NA|TRBJ1-1|NA|TRBV7-2
TGTGCCAGCAGACGAGACAGCTATGAAGCTTTCTTT
CASRRDSYEAFF
>NA|TRBJ1-4|NA|TRBV7-9
TGTGCCAGCAGTTCTCGGGGTGAAAAACTGTTTTTT
CASSSRGEKLFF
>NA|TRBJ2-5|NA|TRBV18
TGTGCCAGCTCACCGGGAGCTAGGGAGACCCAGTACTTC
CASSPGARETQYF
>TRBD1|TRBJ1-3|few|TRBV5-1
TGCGCCAGCAGCTTGGTCTGGACAGGGGGCTCGGGAAACACCATATATTTT
CASSLVWTGGSGNTIYF
>TRBD1|TRBJ2-7|NA|TRBV11-3
TGTGCCAGCAGTTCCCCTCGGGACAGAGAATTCGGCGAGCAGTACTTC
CASSSPRDREFGEQYF
>NA|TRBJ1-1|NA|TRBV30
TGTGCCTGGGCTTGGGGGGTCAACACTGAAGCTTTCTTT
CAWAWGVNTEAFF
>NA|TRBJ1-4|NA|TRBV2
TGTGCCAGCAGTTCGGGGGGGCTAGGTAATGAAAAACTGTTTTTT
CASSSGGLGNEKLFF
>TRBD1|TRBJ2-3|once|TRBV9
TGTGCCAGCAGACAGGGGACGGGAGATACGCAGTATTTT
CASRQGTGDTQYF
>TRBD2|TRBJ2-5|NA|TRBV5-1
TGCGCCAGCAGTATAGCGGGGCCTCGGGAGACCCAGTACTTC
CASSIAGPRETQYF
>NA|TRBJ2-1|NA|TRBV6-5
TGTGCCAGCAGTTACTCGGAGCACGGGAGTGAGCAGTTCTTC
CASSYSEHGSEQFF